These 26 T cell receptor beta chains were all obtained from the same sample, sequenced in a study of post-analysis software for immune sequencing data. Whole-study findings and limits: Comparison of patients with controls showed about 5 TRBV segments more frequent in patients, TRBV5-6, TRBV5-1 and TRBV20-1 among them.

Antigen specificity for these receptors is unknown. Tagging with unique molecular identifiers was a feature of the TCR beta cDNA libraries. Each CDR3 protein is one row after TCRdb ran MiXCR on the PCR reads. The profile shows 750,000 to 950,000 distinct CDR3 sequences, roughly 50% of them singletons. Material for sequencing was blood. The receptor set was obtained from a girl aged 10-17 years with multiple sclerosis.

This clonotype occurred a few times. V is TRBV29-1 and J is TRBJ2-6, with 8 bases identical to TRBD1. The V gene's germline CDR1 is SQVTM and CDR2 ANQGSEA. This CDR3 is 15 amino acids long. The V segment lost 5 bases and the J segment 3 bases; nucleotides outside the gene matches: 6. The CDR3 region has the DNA TGCAGCGTTCTCCAGGGGGCAAATGGGGCCAACGTCCTGACTTTC. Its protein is CSVLQGANGANVLTF. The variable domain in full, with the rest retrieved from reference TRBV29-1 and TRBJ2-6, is SAVISQKPSRDICQRGTSLTIQCQVDSQVTMMFWYRQQPGQSLTLIATANQGSEATYESGFVIDKFPISRPNLTFSTLTVSNMSPEDSSIYLCSVLQGANGANVLTFGAGSRLTVL.

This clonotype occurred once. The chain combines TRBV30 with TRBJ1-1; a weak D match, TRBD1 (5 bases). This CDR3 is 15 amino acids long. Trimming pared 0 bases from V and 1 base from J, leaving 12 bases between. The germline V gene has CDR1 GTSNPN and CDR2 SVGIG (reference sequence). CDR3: CAWSVGVYPNTEAFF. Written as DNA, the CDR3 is TGTGCCTGGAGTGTAGGGGTCTACCCGAACACTGAAGCTTTCTTT.

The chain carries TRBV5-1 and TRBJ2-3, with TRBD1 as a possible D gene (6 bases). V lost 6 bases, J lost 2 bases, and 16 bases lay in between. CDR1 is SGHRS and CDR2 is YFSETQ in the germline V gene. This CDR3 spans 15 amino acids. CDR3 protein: CASMGQTSATDTQYF. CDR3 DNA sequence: TGCGCCAGCATGGGACAAACGTCGGCCACAGATACGCAGTATTTT.

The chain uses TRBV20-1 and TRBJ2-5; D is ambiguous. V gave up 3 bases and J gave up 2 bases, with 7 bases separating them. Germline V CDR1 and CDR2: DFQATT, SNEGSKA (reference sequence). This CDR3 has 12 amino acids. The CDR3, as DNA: TGCAGTGCTAGTGCCGCACAAGAGACCCAGTACTTC. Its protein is CSASAAQETQYF.

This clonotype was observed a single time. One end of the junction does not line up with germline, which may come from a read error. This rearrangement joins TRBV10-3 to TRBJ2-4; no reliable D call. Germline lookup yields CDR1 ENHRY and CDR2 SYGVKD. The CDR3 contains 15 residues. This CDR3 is CAISAVGKAKNIQYF. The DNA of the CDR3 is TGTGCCATTAGTGCGGTGGGCAAAGCCAAAAACATTCAGTACTTC.

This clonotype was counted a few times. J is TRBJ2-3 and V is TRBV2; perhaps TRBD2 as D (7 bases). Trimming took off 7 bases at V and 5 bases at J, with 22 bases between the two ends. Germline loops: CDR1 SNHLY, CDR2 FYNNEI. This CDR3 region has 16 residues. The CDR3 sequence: CASITRPQGRGDTQYF. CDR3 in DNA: TGTGCCAGCATCACCCGGCCGCAGGGGAGGGGAGATACGCAGTATTTT.

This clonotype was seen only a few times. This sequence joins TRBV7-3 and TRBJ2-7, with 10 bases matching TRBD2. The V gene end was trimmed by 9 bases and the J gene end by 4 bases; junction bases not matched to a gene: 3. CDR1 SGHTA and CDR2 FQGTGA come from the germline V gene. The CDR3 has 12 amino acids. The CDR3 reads CARLAGTYEQYF. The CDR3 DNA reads TGTGCCAGACTAGCGGGGACTTACGAGCAGTACTTC. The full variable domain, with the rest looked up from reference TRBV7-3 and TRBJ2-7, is GAGVSQTPSNKVTEKGKYVELRCDPISGHTALYWYRQSLGQGPEFLIYFQGTGAADDSGLPNDRFFAVRPEGSVSTLKIQRTERGDSAVYLCARLAGTYEQYFGPGTRLTVT.

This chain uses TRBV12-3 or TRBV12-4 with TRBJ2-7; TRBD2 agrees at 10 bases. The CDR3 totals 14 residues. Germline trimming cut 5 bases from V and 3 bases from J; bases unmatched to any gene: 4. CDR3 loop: CASSRSSGSYEQYF. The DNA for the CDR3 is TGTGCCAGCAGTCGGTCTAGCGGGAGCTACGAGCAGTACTTC.

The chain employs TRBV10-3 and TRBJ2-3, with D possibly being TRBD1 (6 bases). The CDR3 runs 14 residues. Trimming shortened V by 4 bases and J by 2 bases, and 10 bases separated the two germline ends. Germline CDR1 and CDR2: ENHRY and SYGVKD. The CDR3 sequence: CAISVGAHTDTQYF. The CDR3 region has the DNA TGTGCCATCAGTGTGGGGGCCCACACAGATACGCAGTATTTT.

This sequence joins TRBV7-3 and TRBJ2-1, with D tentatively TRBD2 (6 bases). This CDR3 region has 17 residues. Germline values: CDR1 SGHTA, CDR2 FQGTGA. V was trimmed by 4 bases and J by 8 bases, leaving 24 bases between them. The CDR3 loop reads CASSSPGRVLASDEQFF. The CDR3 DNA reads TGTGCCAGCAGCTCCCCCGGCAGGGTGTTAGCTAGCGATGAGCAGTTCTTC.

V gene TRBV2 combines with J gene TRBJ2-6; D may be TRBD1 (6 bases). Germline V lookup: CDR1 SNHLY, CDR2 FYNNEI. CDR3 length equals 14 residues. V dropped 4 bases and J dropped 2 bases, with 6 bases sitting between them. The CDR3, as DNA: TGTGCCAGCAGTGCAGGGGCTGGGGCCAACGTCCTGACTTTC. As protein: CASSAGAGANVLTF.

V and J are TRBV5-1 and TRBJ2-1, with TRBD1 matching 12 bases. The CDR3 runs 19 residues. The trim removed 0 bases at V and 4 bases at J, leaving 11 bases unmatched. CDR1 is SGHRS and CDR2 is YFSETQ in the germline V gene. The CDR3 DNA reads TGCGCCAGCAGCTTGGCCCTCCTGGGACAGGGGGCTTTGTACAATGAGCAGTTCTTC. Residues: CASSLALLGQGALYNEQFF. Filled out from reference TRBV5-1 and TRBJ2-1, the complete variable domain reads KAGVTQTPRYLIKTRGQQVTLSCSPISGHRSVSWYQQTPGQGLQFLFEYFSETQRNKGNFPGRFSGRQFSNSRSEMNVSTLELGDSALYLCASSLALLGQGALYNEQFFGPGTRLTVL.

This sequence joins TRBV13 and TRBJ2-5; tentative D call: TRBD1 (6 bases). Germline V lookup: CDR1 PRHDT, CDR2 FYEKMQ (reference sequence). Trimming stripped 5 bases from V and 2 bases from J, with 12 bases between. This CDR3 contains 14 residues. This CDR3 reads CASSATGQQETQYF. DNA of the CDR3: TGTGCCAGCAGCGCCACCGGACAGCAAGAGACCCAGTACTTC.

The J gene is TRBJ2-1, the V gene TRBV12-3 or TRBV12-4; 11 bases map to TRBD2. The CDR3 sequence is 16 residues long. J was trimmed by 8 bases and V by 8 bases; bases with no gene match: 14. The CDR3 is CASGDYRSGGADEQFF. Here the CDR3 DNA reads TGTGCCAGCGGGGACTACCGTAGCGGGGGGGCAGATGAGCAGTTCTTC.

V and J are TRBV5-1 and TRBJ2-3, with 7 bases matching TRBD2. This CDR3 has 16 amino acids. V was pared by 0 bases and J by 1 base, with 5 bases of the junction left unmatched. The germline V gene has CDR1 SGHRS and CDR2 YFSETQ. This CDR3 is CASSLEAGRGTDTQYF. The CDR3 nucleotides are TGCGCCAGCAGCTTGGAAGCGGGAAGGGGCACAGATACGCAGTATTTT.

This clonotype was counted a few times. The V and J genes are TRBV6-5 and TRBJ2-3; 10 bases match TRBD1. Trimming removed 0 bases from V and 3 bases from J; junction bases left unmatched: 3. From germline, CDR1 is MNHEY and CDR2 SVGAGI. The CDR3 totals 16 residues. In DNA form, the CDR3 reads TGTGCCAGCAGTTACTCAGGGACAGGGGTAACAGATACGCAGTATTTT. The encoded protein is CASSYSGTGVTDTQYF.

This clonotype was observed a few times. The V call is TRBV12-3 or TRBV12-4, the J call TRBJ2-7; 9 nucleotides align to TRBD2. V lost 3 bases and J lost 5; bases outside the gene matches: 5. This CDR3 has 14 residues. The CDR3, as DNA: TGTGCCAGCAGTTTGGCGGGAGGGCAGAACGAGCAGTACTTC. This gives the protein CASSLAGGQNEQYF.

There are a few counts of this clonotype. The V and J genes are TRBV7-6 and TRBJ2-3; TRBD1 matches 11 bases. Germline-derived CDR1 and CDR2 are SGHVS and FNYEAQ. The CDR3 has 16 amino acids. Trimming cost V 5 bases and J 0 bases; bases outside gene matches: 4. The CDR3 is CASSTGTGGSTDTQYF. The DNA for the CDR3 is TGTGCCAGCAGCACCGGGACAGGGGGGAGCACAGATACGCAGTATTTT.

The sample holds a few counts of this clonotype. The CDR3: CASSLVEAGELFF. CDR3 bases: TGTGCCAGCAGCCTCGTAGAGGCCGGGGAGCTGTTTTTT. This chain joins TRBV9 and TRBJ2-2; D unresolved. Germline lookup yields CDR1 SGDLS and CDR2 YYNGEE. The CDR3 extends over 13 amino acids. Trimming left V 4 bases short and J 6 bases short, with 10 bases between.

The CDR3 sequence: CASSPQGFSGNSPLHF. CDR3 nucleotides: TGTGCCAGCAGCCCCCAGGGGTTCTCAGGGAATTCACCCCTCCACTTT. V gene TRBV11-2 combines with J gene TRBJ1-6; tentative D call: TRBD1 (6 bases). Germline values: CDR1 SGHAT, CDR2 FQNNGV. With 5 bases removed from V and 7 bases from J, the gap between germline ends came to 18 bases. This CDR3 region has 16 residues.

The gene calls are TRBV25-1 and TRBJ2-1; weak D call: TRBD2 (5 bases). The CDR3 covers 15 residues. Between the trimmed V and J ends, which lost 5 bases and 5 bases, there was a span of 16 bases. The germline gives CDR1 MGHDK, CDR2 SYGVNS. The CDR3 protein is CASSSMAGIHNEQFF. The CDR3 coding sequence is TGTGCCAGCAGTTCGATGGCCGGGATACACAATGAGCAGTTCTTC.

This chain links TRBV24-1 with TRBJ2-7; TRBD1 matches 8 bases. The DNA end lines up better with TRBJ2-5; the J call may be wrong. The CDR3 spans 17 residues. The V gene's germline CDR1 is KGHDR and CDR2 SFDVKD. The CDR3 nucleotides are TGTGCCACCAGTGATTTGGCGTTGGGGACAGGACGAGAGACCCAGTACTTC. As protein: CATSDLALGTGRETQYF.

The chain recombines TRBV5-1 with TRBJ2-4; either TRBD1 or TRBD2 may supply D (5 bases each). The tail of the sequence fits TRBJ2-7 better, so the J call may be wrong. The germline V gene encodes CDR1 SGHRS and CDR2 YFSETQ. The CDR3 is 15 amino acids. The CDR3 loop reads CASSGVGTASYEQYF. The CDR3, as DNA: TGCGCCAGCAGTGGTGTTGGGACCGCCTCCTACGAGCAGTACTTC.

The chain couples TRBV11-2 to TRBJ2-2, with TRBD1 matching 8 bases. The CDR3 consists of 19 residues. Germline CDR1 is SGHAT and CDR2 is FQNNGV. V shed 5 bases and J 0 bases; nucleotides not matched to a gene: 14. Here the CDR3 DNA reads TGTGCCAGCAGCCCGGGACAGGCCCTTCATAACGCGAACACCGGGGAGCTGTTTTTT. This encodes CASSPGQALHNANTGELFF. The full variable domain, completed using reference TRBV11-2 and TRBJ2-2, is EAGVAQSPRYKIIEKRQSVAFWCNPISGHATLYWYQQILGQGPKLLIQFQNNGVVDDSQLPKDRFSAERLKGVDSTLKIQPAKLEDSAVYLCASSPGQALHNANTGELFFGEGSRLTVL.

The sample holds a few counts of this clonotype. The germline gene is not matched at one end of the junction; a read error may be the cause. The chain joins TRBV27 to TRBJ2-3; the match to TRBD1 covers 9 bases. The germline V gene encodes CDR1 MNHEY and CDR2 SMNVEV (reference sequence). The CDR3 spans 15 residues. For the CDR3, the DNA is TGTGTCAGCAATCGACGGACAGGGGGCACAGATACGCAGTATTTT. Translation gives CVSNRRTGGTDTQYF.

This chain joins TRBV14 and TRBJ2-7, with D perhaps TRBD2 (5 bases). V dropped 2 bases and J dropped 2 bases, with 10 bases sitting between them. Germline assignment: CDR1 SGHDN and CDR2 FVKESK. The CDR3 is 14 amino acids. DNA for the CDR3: TGTGCCAGCAGCCAACTAGCTTTGCCCTACGAGCAGTACTTC. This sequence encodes CASSQLALPYEQYF.